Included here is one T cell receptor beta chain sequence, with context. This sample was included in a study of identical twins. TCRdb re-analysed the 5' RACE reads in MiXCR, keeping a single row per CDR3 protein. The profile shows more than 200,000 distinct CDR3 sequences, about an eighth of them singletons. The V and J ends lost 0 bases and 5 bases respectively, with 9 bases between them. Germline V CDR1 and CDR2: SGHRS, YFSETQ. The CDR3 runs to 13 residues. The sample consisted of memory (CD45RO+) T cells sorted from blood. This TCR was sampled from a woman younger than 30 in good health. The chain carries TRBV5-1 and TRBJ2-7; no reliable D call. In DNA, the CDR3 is TGCGCCAGCAGCTTGGTTGATCCCCACGAGCAGTACTTC. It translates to CASSLVDPHEQYF. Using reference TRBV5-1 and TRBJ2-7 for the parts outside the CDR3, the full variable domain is KAGVTQTPRYLIKTRGQQVTLSCSPISGHRSVSWYQQTPGQGLQFLFEYFSETQRNKGNFPGRFSGRQFSNSRSEMNVSTLELGDSALYLCASSLVDPHEQYFGPGTRLTVT.